These T cell receptor beta chains were read from a single sample in a study of cytomegalovirus exposure and HLA in healthy donors. Assay used: immunoSEQ multiplex PCR; TCRdb lists only in-frame clones, some missing. The sample has roughly 120,000 clones; about 80% are singletons. Sequencing was performed on PBMCs. Receptors were obtained from a male donor in good health and CMV-seronegative. Both conserved end residues are part of each CDR3. Fields, in order: V gene, J gene, D gene, clone size, CDR3 DNA, CDR3 protein. The D gene is left open where the match is weak. The size entry is marked missing in some rows and otherwise reads once, few, many or a size class.

v_gene: TRBV5-1; j_gene: TRBJ1-4; d_gene: .; abundance: once; CDR3nt: TGCGCCAGCAGCGACGTAATGGGGGGGGCCGGAAAACTGTTTTTT; CDR3aa: CASSDVMGGAGKLFF
v_gene: TRBV5-5; j_gene: TRBJ1-2; d_gene: .; abundance: .; CDR3nt: TGTGCCAGCAGCAGGCAGGGGAACTACACCTTC; CDR3aa: CASSRQGNYTF
v_gene: TRBV10-3; j_gene: TRBJ2-5; d_gene: TRBD1; abundance: .; CDR3nt: TGTGCCATCAGTGAGGGTACAGGGGCTCCCCAAGAGGCCCAGTACTTC; CDR3aa: CAISEGTGAPQEAQYF
v_gene: TRBV6-6; j_gene: TRBJ1-4; d_gene: .; abundance: .; CDR3nt: TGTGCCAGCAGTTACTTTGGAGAGAAACTGTTTTTT; CDR3aa: CASSYFGEKLFF
v_gene: TRBV6-5; j_gene: TRBJ2-4; d_gene: .; abundance: .; CDR3nt: TGTGCCAGCAGCCCGACAGGATCCCTTTGGTACTTC; CDR3aa: CASSPTGSLWYF
v_gene: TRBV6-5; j_gene: TRBJ2-5; d_gene: .; abundance: .; CDR3nt: TGTGCCAGCAGCTTAACTCAGGGGCCAAAGACCCAGTACTTC; CDR3aa: CASSLTQGPKTQYF
v_gene: TRBV9; j_gene: TRBJ1-2; d_gene: TRBD1; abundance: .; CDR3nt: TGTGCCAGCAGCAGTAGGGTCGACAGGGGGCTCGAAGAATCTGGCTACACCTTC; CDR3aa: CASSSRVDRGLEESGYTF
v_gene: TRBV4-2; j_gene: TRBJ2-7; d_gene: TRBD1; abundance: .; CDR3nt: TGTGCCAGCAGCCCCGGACAGGGGGTGTACGAGCAGTACTTC; CDR3aa: CASSPGQGVYEQYF
v_gene: TRBV5-1; j_gene: TRBJ2-5; d_gene: TRBD2; abundance: .; CDR3nt: TGCGCCAGCAGCCCCCTGGCCCTAGCGGCTCGAGAGACCCAGTACTTC; CDR3aa: CASSPLALAARETQYF
v_gene: TRBV12-5; j_gene: TRBJ1-4; d_gene: TRBD1; abundance: .; CDR3nt: TGTGCTAGCTTGATCGAGGGGGCGGGAAAACTGTTTTTT; CDR3aa: CASLIEGAGKLFF
v_gene: TRBV15; j_gene: TRBJ1-6; d_gene: .; abundance: .; CDR3nt: TGTGCCACCAGCAGAGATAGGGGCGATAGGGGTTCACCCCTCCACTTT; CDR3aa: CATSRDRGDRGSPLHF
v_gene: TRBV27; j_gene: TRBJ2-7; d_gene: TRBD2; abundance: few; CDR3nt: TGTGCCAGCAGTTTATGGCGGGAGCACTACGAGCAGTACTTC; CDR3aa: CASSLWREHYEQYF
v_gene: TRBV9; j_gene: TRBJ2-7; d_gene: .; abundance: .; CDR3nt: TGTGCCAGCAGCCCTGGAGCGGATTCCTACGAGCAGTACTTC; CDR3aa: CASSPGADSYEQYF
v_gene: TRBV30; j_gene: TRBJ2-7; d_gene: .; abundance: .; CDR3nt: TGTGCCTGCGCCGGGTCCTCCTACGAGCAGTACTTC; CDR3aa: CACAGSSYEQYF
v_gene: TRBV6-5; j_gene: TRBJ2-7; d_gene: .; abundance: once; CDR3nt: TGTGCCAGCAGACTAGGGGGCTCCTACGAGCAGTACTTC; CDR3aa: CASRLGGSYEQYF
v_gene: TRBV9; j_gene: TRBJ2-1; d_gene: TRBD2; abundance: .; CDR3nt: TGTGCCAGCAGCCACCACTTTGACAGCGGGAGGGCCTCCGCTCTTTTTCGTGAGCAGTTCTTC; CDR3aa: CASSHHFDSGRASALFREQFF
v_gene: TRBV28; j_gene: TRBJ1-4; d_gene: .; abundance: .; CDR3nt: TGTGCCAGCAGTTTGTCAGGATTTTTAGGCACTAATGAAAAACTGTTTTTT; CDR3aa: CASSLSGFLGTNEKLFF
v_gene: TRBV29-1; j_gene: TRBJ1-4; d_gene: .; abundance: .; CDR3nt: TGCAGCGCAGGACCTTTGCGGGATGAAAAACTGTTTTTT; CDR3aa: CSAGPLRDEKLFF
v_gene: TRBV7-2; j_gene: TRBJ2-2; d_gene: .; abundance: .; CDR3nt: TGTGCCAGCAGCTTAGGATTAGCAGCGGCCACCGGGGAGCTGTTTTTT; CDR3aa: CASSLGLAAATGELFF
v_gene: TRBV6-1; j_gene: TRBJ2-2; d_gene: .; abundance: .; CDR3nt: TGTGCCAGCAGTGAAGTGTACAGGAAGAACACCGGGGAGCTGTTTTTT; CDR3aa: CASSEVYRKNTGELFF
v_gene: TRBV4-2; j_gene: TRBJ1-6; d_gene: .; abundance: few; CDR3nt: TGTGCCAGCAGCCAAGAGAGTGAGAATTCACCCCTCCACTTT; CDR3aa: CASSQESENSPLHF
v_gene: TRBV15; j_gene: TRBJ1-5; d_gene: .; abundance: .; CDR3nt: TGTGCCACCAGTAGCCCGCCTTATAGCAATCAGCCCCAGCATTTT; CDR3aa: CATSSPPYSNQPQHF
v_gene: TRBV5-1; j_gene: TRBJ1-1; d_gene: TRBD1; abundance: .; CDR3nt: TGCGCCAGCAGCCCAAGGACAGGACAGAACACTGAAGCTTTCTTT; CDR3aa: CASSPRTGQNTEAFF
v_gene: TRBV27; j_gene: TRBJ2-2; d_gene: .; abundance: .; CDR3nt: TGTGCCAGCAGTTTGTACGGGGGGCAGGGGGCTGTCGGGGAGCTGTTTTTT; CDR3aa: CASSLYGGQGAVGELFF
v_gene: TRBV7-9; j_gene: TRBJ2-5; d_gene: .; abundance: .; CDR3nt: TGTGCCAGCAGCCCAGTCCGTGTGGGGCGCCAAGAGACCCAGTACTTC; CDR3aa: CASSPVRVGRQETQYF
v_gene: TRBV7-9; j_gene: TRBJ1-4; d_gene: .; abundance: once; CDR3nt: TGTGCCAGCACCGGAGGGCGGGGGAAACTGTTTTTT; CDR3aa: CASTGGRGKLFF
v_gene: TRBV28; j_gene: TRBJ1-1; d_gene: .; abundance: .; CDR3nt: TGTGCCACCCTGTGGGCACCGGGGGAAGCTTTCTTT; CDR3aa: CATLWAPGEAFF
v_gene: TRBV6-6; j_gene: TRBJ2-1; d_gene: .; abundance: .; CDR3nt: TGTGCCACCAAACCTAGTCCGAGCTCCTACAATGAGCAGTTCTTC; CDR3aa: CATKPSPSSYNEQFF
v_gene: TRBV5-1; j_gene: TRBJ2-3; d_gene: TRBD1; abundance: few; CDR3nt: TGCGCCAGCAGCTCGACAGGGGGAGGGTCAGATACGCAGTATTTT; CDR3aa: CASSSTGGGSDTQYF
v_gene: TRBV6-1; j_gene: TRBJ2-5; d_gene: TRBD2; abundance: .; CDR3nt: TGTGCCAGCAGTGAATCAAGCGGGAGAGGGTCAGAGACCCAGTACTTC; CDR3aa: CASSESSGRGSETQYF
v_gene: TRBV7-9; j_gene: TRBJ2-1; d_gene: .; abundance: once; CDR3nt: TGTGCCAGCAGCCCCTCCGTCCCGGAGCAGTTCTTC; CDR3aa: CASSPSVPEQFF
v_gene: TRBV19; j_gene: TRBJ2-2; d_gene: .; abundance: .; CDR3nt: TGTGCCAGTAGCCCCCAGGGGTTCACCGGGGAGCTGTTTTTT; CDR3aa: CASSPQGFTGELFF
v_gene: TRBV27; j_gene: TRBJ1-5; d_gene: TRBD1; abundance: .; CDR3nt: TGTGCCAGCAGCCTTCGGACAGGGGAAGGTCAGCCCCAGCATTTT; CDR3aa: CASSLRTGEGQPQHF